The 14 T cell receptor beta chains below were found in one sample sequenced in a study of T cells in Graves' hyperthyroidism and ophthalmopathy. RNA transcripts were the template for amplifying TCR beta CDR3 regions. HTBI primers were employed in a first-round RT-PCR of the TCR CDR3. TCRdb passed the multiplex PCR reads through MiXCR, listing each CDR3 protein once. The table includes roughly 750,000 distinct CDR3 sequences, roughly 15% detected once. The sequencing sample was made of blood. These receptors were obtained from a man between 18 and 35 years old with Graves' hyperthyroidism.

This clonotype has at least ten counts. The chain has TRBV7-9 and TRBJ1-1; D gene unclear. CDR1 and CDR2 (germline): SEHNR, FQNEAQ (reference sequence). Trimming removed 1 base from V and 6 bases from J, with 6 bases in between. CDR3 length: 12 residues. The DNA of the CDR3 is TGTGCCAGCAGCTTAGGACGCCCTGAAGCTTTCTTT. Amino acid sequence: CASSLGRPEAFF. Looking up the rest from reference TRBV7-9 and TRBJ1-1 gives the full variable domain: DTGVSQNPRHKITKRGQNVTFRCDPISEHNRLYWYRQTLGQGPEFLTYFQNEAQLEKSRLLSDRFSAERPKGSFSTLEIQRTEQGDSAMYLCASSLGRPEAFFGQGTRLTVV.

The rearrangement uses TRBV20-1 and TRBJ1-2, with 8 bases identical to TRBD1. CDR3 size: 16 residues. Germline V gene data show CDR1 as DFQATT and CDR2 as SNEGSKA (reference sequence). With 6 bases clipped from V and 6 bases from J, the junction kept 18 bases outside the gene matches. For the CDR3, the DNA is TGCAGTGCCCCAGGGGGCGCTGTCCCGGGACAGGATGGCTACACCTTC. It translates to CSAPGGAVPGQDGYTF.

In this sample, this clonotype turned up once. A much larger clone sits a single nucleotide away, making a read error possible. This chain joins TRBV7-2 and TRBJ2-7, with 7 bases matching TRBD1. Looked up from germline, CDR1 is SGHTA and CDR2 is FQGNSA. The CDR3 runs 15 residues. V gave up 6 bases and J gave up 2 bases; unmatched junction bases: 10. The CDR3 region has the DNA TGTGCCAGCAGTTCCCGACAGGGACCTCCCTACGAGCAGTACTTC. It is translated as CASSSRQGPPYEQYF.

CDR3 DNA sequence: TGTGCCACCAGCAGAGTTCAGGGAAGGGCTGAGCAGTTCTTC. This encodes CATSRVQGRAEQFF. J is TRBJ2-1 and V is TRBV15, with D tentatively TRBD1 (5 bases). Germline CDR1 reads LNHNV; CDR2 reads YYDKDF (reference sequence). The CDR3 has 14 amino acids. The germline V and J ends were trimmed by 1 base and 9 bases, with 13 bases remaining between them.

Only a few counts were recorded for this clonotype. This chain connects TRBV7-2 to TRBJ1-1; 8 nucleotides align to TRBD1. V was pared by 4 bases and J by 1 base, with 11 bases of the junction left unmatched. This CDR3 contains 17 residues. The germline gives CDR1 SGHTA, CDR2 FQGNSA. DNA of the CDR3: TGTGCCAGCAGCTCGCGTAGGGGACAGGCCCAGAACACTGAAGCTTTCTTT. It specifies CASSSRRGQAQNTEAFF.

The sample holds many counts of this clonotype. The rearrangement joins TRBV28 to TRBJ2-1, with 14 bases lining up with TRBD2. The CDR3 loop spans 13 amino acids. The junction had 3 bases not matched to a gene; V was cut back by 9 bases and J by 8 bases. CDR1 and CDR2 from the germline V gene are MDHEN and SYDVKM. The CDR3 is CASRLAGGDEQFF. DNA of the CDR3: TGTGCCAGTCGACTAGCGGGAGGGGATGAGCAGTTCTTC.

This clonotype was detected many times. CDR3 nucleotides: TGTGCCAGCAGCTTAATCGCAGGGGGCCCCGGGGAGCTGTTTTTT. It is translated as CASSLIAGGPGELFF. The chain joins TRBV7-3 to TRBJ2-2, with 8 bases that match TRBD1. The CDR3 totals 15 residues. CDR1 and CDR2 from the germline V gene are SGHTA and FQGTGA. Trimming removed 1 base from V and 6 bases from J; junction bases left unmatched: 4.

This clonotype was detected ten times or more. The rearrangement uses TRBV7-2 and TRBJ2-4; D not certain. CDR1 is SGHTA and CDR2 is FQGNSA in the germline V gene. This CDR3 spans 15 amino acids. The V end was cut by 4 bases, the J end by 6 bases, with 16 bases between. The CDR3: CASSYTGSRRNIQYF. The CDR3 nucleotides read TGTGCCAGCAGCTACACGGGTTCGCGGCGAAACATTCAGTACTTC.

A few counts support this clonotype. V and J are TRBV19 and TRBJ1-4; tentative D call: TRBD1 (5 bases). Looked up from germline, CDR1 is LNHDA and CDR2 is SQIVND (reference sequence). The CDR3 is 16 residues long. V lost 3 bases, J lost 0 bases, and 11 bases lay in between. In nucleotides, the CDR3 is TGTGCCAGTAGTATTTTTGGGGACGCAACTAATGAAAAACTGTTTTTT. Its protein product is CASSIFGDATNEKLFF.

The chain joins TRBV27 to TRBJ1-4, with unresolved D. CDR1 is MNHEY and CDR2 is SMNVEV in the germline V gene (reference sequence). V was cut by 6 bases and J by 4 bases, with 3 bases left in between. The CDR3 spans 11 residues. For the CDR3, the DNA is TGTGCCAGCAGGTTTAATGAAAAACTGTTTTTT. Translated, it gives CASRFNEKLFF.

This clonotype has ten or more counts. The CDR3 spells CASSIGTLATNEKLFF. The CDR3 nucleotides read TGTGCCAGCAGCATAGGGACGCTCGCAACTAATGAAAAACTGTTTTTT. The rearrangement joins TRBV7-9 to TRBJ1-4; a possible D gene is TRBD1 (5 bases). This CDR3 region has 16 residues. Germline CDR1 and CDR2: SEHNR and FQNEAQ (reference sequence). V shed 5 bases and J shed 0 bases, with 13 bases lying between them.

This clonotype was seen repeatedly, ten times or more. The chain links TRBV6-1 to TRBJ2-1; 8 bases align to TRBD1. V was clipped by 6 bases and J by 8 bases; unmatched bases: 9. The length of the CDR3 is 14 residues. In germline, CDR1 is MNHNS, CDR2 SASEGT. CDR3 region: CASSAGTGGDEQFF. CDR3 DNA sequence: TGTGCCAGCAGCGCCGGGACAGGAGGCGATGAGCAGTTCTTC.

This clonotype was picked up many times. The chain is built from TRBV2 and TRBJ2-6; D not resolved. V was pared by 6 bases and J by 0 bases, with 6 bases between. CDR1 and CDR2 (germline): SNHLY, FYNNEI. This CDR3 spans 14 amino acids. CDR3 region: CASRDSSGANVLTF. The CDR3 DNA reads TGTGCCAGCAGAGATAGCTCTGGGGCCAACGTCCTGACTTTC.

This clonotype was counted a few times. The chain combines TRBV24-1 with TRBJ2-5; a weak D match, TRBD2 (6 bases). The V gene's germline CDR1 is KGHDR and CDR2 SFDVKD. The length of the CDR3 is 15 residues. Trimming stripped 4 bases from V and 2 bases from J, with 13 bases between. CDR3: CATSEPLGGQETQYF. The CDR3 bases are TGTGCCACCAGTGAACCCCTCGGGGGACAAGAGACCCAGTACTTC.